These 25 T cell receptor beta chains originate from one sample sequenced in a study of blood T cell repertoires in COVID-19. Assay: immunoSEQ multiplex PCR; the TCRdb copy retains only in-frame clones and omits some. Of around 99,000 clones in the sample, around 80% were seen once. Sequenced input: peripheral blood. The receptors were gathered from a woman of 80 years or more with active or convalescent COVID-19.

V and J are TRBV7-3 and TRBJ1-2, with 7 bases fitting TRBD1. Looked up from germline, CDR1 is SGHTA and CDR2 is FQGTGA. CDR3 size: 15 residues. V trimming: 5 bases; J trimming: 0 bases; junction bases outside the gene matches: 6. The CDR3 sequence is CASSPQGFPNYGYTF. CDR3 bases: TGTGCCAGCAGCCCACAGGGGTTCCCTAACTATGGCTACACCTTC. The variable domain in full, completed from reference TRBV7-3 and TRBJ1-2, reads GAGVSQTPSNKVTEKGKYVELRCDPISGHTALYWYRQSLGQGPEFLIYFQGTGAADDSGLPNDRFFAVRPEGSVSTLKIQRTERGDSAVYLCASSPQGFPNYGYTFGSGTRLTVV.

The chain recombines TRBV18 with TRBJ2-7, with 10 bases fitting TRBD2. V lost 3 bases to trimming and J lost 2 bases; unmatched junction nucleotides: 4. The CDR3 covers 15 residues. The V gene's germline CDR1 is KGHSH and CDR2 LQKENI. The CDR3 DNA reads TGTGCCAGCTCACCGGGACTAGCGAGTCCCTACGAGCAGTACTTC. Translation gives CASSPGLASPYEQYF.

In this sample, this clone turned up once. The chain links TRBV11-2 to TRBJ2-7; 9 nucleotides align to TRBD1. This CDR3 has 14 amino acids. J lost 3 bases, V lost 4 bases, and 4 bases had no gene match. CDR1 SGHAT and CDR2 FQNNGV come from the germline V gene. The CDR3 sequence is CASSWGTGSYEQYF. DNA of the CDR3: TGTGCCAGCAGCTGGGGGACAGGGAGCTACGAGCAGTACTTC.

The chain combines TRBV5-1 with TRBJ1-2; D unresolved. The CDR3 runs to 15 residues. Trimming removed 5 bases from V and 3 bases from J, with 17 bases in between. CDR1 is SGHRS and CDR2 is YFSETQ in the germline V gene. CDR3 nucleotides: TGCGCCAGCAGACCGCTGGCGGTATTCGACTATGGCTACACCTTC. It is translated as CASRPLAVFDYGYTF.

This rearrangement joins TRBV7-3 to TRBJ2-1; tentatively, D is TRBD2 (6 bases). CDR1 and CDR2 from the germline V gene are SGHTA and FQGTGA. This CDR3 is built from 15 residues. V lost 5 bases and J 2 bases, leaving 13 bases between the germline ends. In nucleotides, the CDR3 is TGTGCCAGCAGCAGTGAGCGGGTAACCTACAATGAGCAGTTCTTC. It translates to CASSSERVTYNEQFF.

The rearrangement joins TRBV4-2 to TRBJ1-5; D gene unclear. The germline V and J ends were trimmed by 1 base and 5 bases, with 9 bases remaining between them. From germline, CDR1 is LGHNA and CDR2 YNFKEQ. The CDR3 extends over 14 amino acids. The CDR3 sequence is CASSQGVRDQPQHF. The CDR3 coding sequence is TGTGCCAGCAGCCAAGGAGTCCGAGATCAGCCCCAGCATTTT.

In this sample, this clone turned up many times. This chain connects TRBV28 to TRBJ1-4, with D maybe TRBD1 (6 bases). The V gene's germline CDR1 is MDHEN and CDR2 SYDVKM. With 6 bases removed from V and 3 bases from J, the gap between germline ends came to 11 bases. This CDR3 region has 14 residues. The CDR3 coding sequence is TGTGCCAGCAGGGGGGCAGGACCTAATGAAAAACTGTTTTTT. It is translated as CASRGAGPNEKLFF.

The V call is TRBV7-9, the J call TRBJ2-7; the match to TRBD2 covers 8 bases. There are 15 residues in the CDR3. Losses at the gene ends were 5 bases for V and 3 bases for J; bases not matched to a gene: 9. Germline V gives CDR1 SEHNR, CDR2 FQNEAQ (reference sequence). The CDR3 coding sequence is TGTGCCAGCAGCATAATCCCCGGGACTAGCTACGAGCAGTACTTC. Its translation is CASSIIPGTSYEQYF.

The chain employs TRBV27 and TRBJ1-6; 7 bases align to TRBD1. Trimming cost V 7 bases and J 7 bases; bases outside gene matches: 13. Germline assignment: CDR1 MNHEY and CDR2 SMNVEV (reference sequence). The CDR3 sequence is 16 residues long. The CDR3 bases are TGTGCCAGCACCCAAGCACAGGGGCGCCGGAATTCACCCCTCCACTTT. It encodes CASTQAQGRRNSPLHF.

The CDR3 loop reads CASSLDRGSLETQYF. In DNA form, the CDR3 reads TGTGCCAGCAGTTTAGACAGGGGATCCCTGGAGACCCAGTACTTC. The V gene is TRBV28, the J gene TRBJ2-5; 8 nucleotides match TRBD1. Germline V gives CDR1 MDHEN, CDR2 SYDVKM. V shed 2 bases and J 5 bases; nucleotides not matched to a gene: 7. CDR3 length: 15 amino acids. The full variable domain, completed using reference TRBV28 and TRBJ2-5, is DVKVTQSSRYLVKRTGEKVFLECVQDMDHENMFWYRQDPGLGLRLIYFSYDVKMKEKGDIPEGYSVSREKKERFSLILESASTNQTSMYLCASSLDRGSLETQYFGPGTRLLVL.

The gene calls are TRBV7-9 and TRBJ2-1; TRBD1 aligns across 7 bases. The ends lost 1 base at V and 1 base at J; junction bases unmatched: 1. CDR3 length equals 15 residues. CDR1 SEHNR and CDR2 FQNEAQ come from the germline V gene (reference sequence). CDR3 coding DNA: TGTGCCAGCAGCTTAGGACAGGGATCCTACAATGAGCAGTTCTTC. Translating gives CASSLGQGSYNEQFF.

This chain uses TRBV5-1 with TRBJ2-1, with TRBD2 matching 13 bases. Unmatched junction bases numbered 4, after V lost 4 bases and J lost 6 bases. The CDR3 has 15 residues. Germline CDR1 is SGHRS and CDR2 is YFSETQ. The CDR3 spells CASSPGLAGSNEQFF. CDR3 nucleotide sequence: TGCGCCAGCAGCCCGGGACTAGCGGGGTCCAATGAGCAGTTCTTC. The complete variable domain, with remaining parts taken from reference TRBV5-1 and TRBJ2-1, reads KAGVTQTPRYLIKTRGQQVTLSCSPISGHRSVSWYQQTPGQGLQFLFEYFSETQRNKGNFPGRFSGRQFSNSRSEMNVSTLELGDSALYLCASSPGLAGSNEQFFGPGTRLTVL.

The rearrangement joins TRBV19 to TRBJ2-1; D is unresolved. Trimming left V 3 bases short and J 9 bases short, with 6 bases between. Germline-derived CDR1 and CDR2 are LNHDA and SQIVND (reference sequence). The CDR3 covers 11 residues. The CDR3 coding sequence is TGTGCCAGTAGTATTAGCACTGAGCAGTTCTTC. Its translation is CASSISTEQFF.

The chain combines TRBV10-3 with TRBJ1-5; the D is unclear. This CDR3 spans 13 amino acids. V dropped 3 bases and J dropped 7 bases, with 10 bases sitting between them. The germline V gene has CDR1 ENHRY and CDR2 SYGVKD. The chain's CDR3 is CAISEWERQPQHF. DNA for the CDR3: TGTGCCATCAGTGAATGGGAGAGGCAGCCCCAGCATTTT.

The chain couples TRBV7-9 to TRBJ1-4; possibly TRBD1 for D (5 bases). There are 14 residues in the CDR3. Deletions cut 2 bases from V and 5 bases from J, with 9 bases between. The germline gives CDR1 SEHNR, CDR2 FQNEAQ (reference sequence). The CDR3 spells CASSLRQGNEKLFF. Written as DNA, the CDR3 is TGTGCCAGCAGCTTAAGGCAGGGAAATGAAAAACTGTTTTTT. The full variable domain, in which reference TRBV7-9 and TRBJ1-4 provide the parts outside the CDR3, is DTGVSQNPRHKITKRGQNVTFRCDPISEHNRLYWYRQTLGQGPEFLTYFQNEAQLEKSRLLSDRFSAERPKGSFSTLEIQRTEQGDSAMYLCASSLRQGNEKLFFGSGTQLSVL.

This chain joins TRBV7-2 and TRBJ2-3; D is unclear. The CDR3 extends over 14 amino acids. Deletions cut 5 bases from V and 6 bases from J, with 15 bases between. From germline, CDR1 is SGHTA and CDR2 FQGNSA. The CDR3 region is CASSGRVHRDTQYF. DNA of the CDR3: TGTGCCAGCAGCGGTCGGGTCCACCGCGATACGCAGTATTTT.

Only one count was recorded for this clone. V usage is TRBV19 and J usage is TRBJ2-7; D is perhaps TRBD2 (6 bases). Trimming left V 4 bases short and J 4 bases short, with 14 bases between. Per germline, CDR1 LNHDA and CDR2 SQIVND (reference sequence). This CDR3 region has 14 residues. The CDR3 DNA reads TGTGCCAGTAGTACAACTAGCAACCGGTACGAGCAGTACTTC. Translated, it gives CASSTTSNRYEQYF.

CDR3 coding DNA: TGTGCCAGCAGCTTTGGCGGGGCCTACGAGCAGTACTTC. This sequence encodes CASSFGGAYEQYF. V and J are TRBV11-1 and TRBJ2-7, with D possibly being TRBD2 (6 bases). The CDR3 covers 13 residues. Per the germline V gene, CDR1 is SGHAT and CDR2 is FQDESV (reference sequence). Deletions cut 3 bases from V and 2 bases from J, with 8 bases between.

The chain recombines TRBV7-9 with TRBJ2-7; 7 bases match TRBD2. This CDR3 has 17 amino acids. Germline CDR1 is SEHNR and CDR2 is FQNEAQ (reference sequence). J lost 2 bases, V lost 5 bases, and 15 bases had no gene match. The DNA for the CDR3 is TGTGCCAGCAGCCAGACCCCCCGGGACTACCGCACCTACGAGCAGTACTTC. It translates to CASSQTPRDYRTYEQYF.

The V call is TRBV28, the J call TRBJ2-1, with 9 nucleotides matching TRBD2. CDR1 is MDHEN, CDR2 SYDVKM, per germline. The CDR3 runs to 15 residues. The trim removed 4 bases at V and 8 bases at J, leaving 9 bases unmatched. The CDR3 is CASSSPGTSSHEQFF. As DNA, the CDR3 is TGTGCCAGCAGTTCTCCCGGGACTAGCAGCCATGAGCAGTTCTTC.

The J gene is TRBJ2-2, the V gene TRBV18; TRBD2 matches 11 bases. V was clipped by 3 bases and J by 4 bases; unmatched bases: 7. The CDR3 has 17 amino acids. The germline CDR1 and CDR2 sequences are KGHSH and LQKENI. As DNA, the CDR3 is TGTGCCAGCTCACCTTTATCGGGACTAGCGGCCACCGGGGAGCTGTTTTTT. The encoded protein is CASSPLSGLAATGELFF.

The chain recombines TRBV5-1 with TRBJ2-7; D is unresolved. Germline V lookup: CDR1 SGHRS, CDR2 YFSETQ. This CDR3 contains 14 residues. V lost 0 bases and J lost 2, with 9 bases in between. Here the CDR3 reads CASSLASRPYEQYF. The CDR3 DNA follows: TGCGCCAGCAGCTTGGCCTCCAGGCCCTACGAGCAGTACTTC.

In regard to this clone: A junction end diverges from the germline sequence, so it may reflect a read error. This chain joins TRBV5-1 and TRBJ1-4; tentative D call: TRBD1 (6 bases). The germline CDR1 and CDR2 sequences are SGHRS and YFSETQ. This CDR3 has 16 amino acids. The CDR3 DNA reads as TGCGCCCGCAGGCCGGGGGCTTCTCGGGGGGATGAAAAACTGTTTTTT. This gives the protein CARRPGASRGDEKLFF.

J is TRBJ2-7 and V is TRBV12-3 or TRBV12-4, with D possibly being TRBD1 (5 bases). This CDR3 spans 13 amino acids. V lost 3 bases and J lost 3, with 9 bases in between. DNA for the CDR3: TGTGCCAGCAGTTTCGAGACAGTCTACGAGCAGTACTTC. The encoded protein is CASSFETVYEQYF.

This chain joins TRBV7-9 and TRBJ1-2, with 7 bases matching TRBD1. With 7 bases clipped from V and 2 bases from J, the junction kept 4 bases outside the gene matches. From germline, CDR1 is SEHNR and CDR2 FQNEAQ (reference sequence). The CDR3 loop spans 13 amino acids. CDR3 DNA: TGTGCCAGCACCCCGGGACAGAACTATGGCTACACCTTC. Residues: CASTPGQNYGYTF.